This T cell receptor beta chain was profiled in a study of response to subunit inactivated influenza vaccine. This clonotype was counted only a few times. What it recognizes is unknown. TCRdb redid the calling of the RT-PCR reads with MiXCR, one entry per CDR3 protein. The sample lists over 750,000 distinct CDR3 sequences, 21% seen once, with about 10% in the top ten. Germline V gene data show CDR1 as LGHNA and CDR2 as YNFKEQ. Trimming took 4 bases from V and 6 from J; bases not matched to a gene: 5. This CDR3 contains 15 residues. Notes on the study in general: The authors put forward the suggestion that each seasonal influenza vaccination may bring in only a limited number of new T cells.

The TCR originated in a man aged 45 to 65 who received an inactivated influenza vaccine. The chain uses TRBV4-2 and TRBJ2-7; 14 nucleotides agree with TRBD2. Sequencing was performed on PBMCs from blood, taken around 5 days after vaccination. The CDR3 DNA reads TGTGCCAGCAGCCTTGGGACTAGCGGGAGCAGCGAGCAGTACTTC. Translating gives CASSLGTSGSSEQYF.